This T cell receptor beta chain came from a study of monozygotic twins with inflammatory bowel disease (dated by TCRdb to about 2019). At the level of the whole study: The full study comprised 30 or so monozygotic twin pairs: nine German pairs (four IBD-concordant, five IBD-discordant) and 19 IBD-discordant Danish pairs. Each individual had, on average, about 151 000 unique TCRalpha sequences and 181 000 unique TCRbeta sequences available for analysis. The search for disease-associated traits relied mainly on comparing IBD patients with their genetically identical healthy co-twins within discordant pairs.

For this clonotype: What this receptor recognizes is not known.

The paper as a whole reports these results and caveats: Because patients were on differing immunosuppressive treatments, the repertoires may have picked up extra background noise and inter-individual variability. IBD patients shared fewer clonotypes with other individuals than healthy twins did, most markedly in patients showing signs of disease activity. Concordant and discordant twins showed no difference in repertoire similarity, possibly because of limited statistical power. TCRbeta repertoire diversity, by inverse Simpson index, was decreased in IBD patients compared with their healthy co-twins. Different T cell subtypes could not be distinguished in the analysis. The results gave no support for a single strong signal or clonotype linked to IBD.

From each donor, an approximately 2.4 ml peripheral blood sample was drawn into PAXgene tubes and stored at -80 degrees C. Without T cell sorting, total RNA was isolated from whole blood using the PAXgene blood miRNA kit on an automated QIAcube. Deep TCRalpha and TCRbeta repertoire profiling with unique molecular barcoding was performed on peripheral blood of monozygotic twin pairs concordant or discordant for inflammatory bowel disease. Smoking habits were recorded for all twin pairs, and each individual was classified as a current, former or never smoker. The germline V gene yields SGHRS for CDR1 and YFSETQ for CDR2. The CDR3 numbers 15 residues from cysteine through phenylalanine. No DNA was logged. Library construction relied on 5' RACE. Each TCR library was prepared from 3,000 to 4,500 ng of total RNA. For each sample, cDNA synthesis was carried out in eight separate reactions using SMARTScribe reverse transcriptase. During cDNA synthesis, template switching was used to introduce unique molecular identifiers that contained a 6-nucleotide sample barcode. Amplification of TCRalpha and TCRbeta cDNA involved two nested PCRs of approximately 16 and 9 cycles, and each PCR was followed by bead purification. Before amplification, the cDNA was treated with uracil DNA-glycosylase and purified using the QIAquick PCR purification kit. In the second PCR, Illumina TruSeq-compatible adapters and sample-specific barcodes were added. Library quality and concentration were assessed using TapeStation and Qubit, and about 5.2 ng of each library was pooled. Sequencing of pooled libraries was carried out on an Illumina HiSeq2500 single-index Rapid Run using 2 x 100 bp reads and custom sequencing primers. The study's own analysis went as follows. MiGEC version 1.2.6 was used for UMI-based consensus assembly to correct PCR and sequencing errors. V(D)J alignment, clonotype assembly and CDR3 extraction were performed with MiXCR version 2.1.1. To normalise gene usage, clonotype sharing and MAIT/NKT TCR abundance, the analysis used the top 1000, 10 000 and 20 000 clonotypes per sample. After downsampling to 27 000 UMIs, diversity was calculated as the inverse Simpson index using the vegan R package. Paired Mann-Whitney U tests on discordant twin pairs were used, with Benjamini-Hochberg multiple-testing correction. The reads went through TCRdb reprocessing, and each CDR3 protein sequence gets one entry with no DNA. TCRdb's processing, not the study's, gives the V and J calls here. The sample's own table lists some 150,000 distinct CDR3 sequences. Together, the top ten hold around 6.8% of the sample.

This TCR derives from a human donor with ulcerative colitis or Crohn's disease, or a healthy co-twin of an affected twin (not recorded which). This chain joins TRBV5-1 to TRBJ1-1; TCRdb outputs TRBD1, but without DNA this stays unchecked. Sequenced material: blood. This receptor carries the CDR3 CASSLDPGQGTEAFF.